The clone carrying this T cell receptor beta chain has only a few counts. The antigen is not known. Trimming left V 3 bases short and J 5 bases short, with 13 bases between. The CDR3 totals 13 residues. From germline, CDR1 is GTSNPN and CDR2 SVGIG (reference sequence). Per donor, one heparinised blood draw averaged approximately 110 mL. These data originate in a study of beta chain features in type 1 diabetes. Study results and limitations: Sequencing from cDNA could over-represent high-TCR-expressing cells. Shortening of TCRB CDR3s, moderate but significant, appeared in all four CD4+ subsets of Type 1 diabetes patients.

The whole isolated RNA underwent reverse transcription, so sequencing captured expressed TCRB transcripts. It was found that naive, central memory and regulatory T cell samples averaged around 3.8 million reads. TCRdb's table, derived via immunoSEQ multiplex PCR, lists solely in-frame clones and lacks some. This sample has around 310,000 clones; approximately 12% occur once, and the top ten carry nearly 0.015%. This sequence was found in a young woman with type 1 diabetes. The sequencing sample was made of naive CD4+ T cells from blood. The rearrangement links TRBV30 to TRBJ2-5; D remains unclear. The CDR3 is CAWRSWSLETQYF. The CDR3 region has the DNA TGTGCCTGGAGGAGTTGGTCTTTGGAGACCCAGTACTTC.